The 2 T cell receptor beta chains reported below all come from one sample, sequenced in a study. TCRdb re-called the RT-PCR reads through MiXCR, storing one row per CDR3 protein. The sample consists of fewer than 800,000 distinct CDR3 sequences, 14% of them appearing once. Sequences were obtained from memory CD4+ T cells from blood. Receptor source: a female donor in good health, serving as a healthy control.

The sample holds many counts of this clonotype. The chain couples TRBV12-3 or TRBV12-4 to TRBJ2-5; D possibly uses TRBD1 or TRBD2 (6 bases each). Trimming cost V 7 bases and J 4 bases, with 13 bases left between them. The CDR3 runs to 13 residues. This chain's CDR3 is CASNPGARETQYF. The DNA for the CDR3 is TGTGCCAGCAACCCGGGGGCGCGAGAGACCCAGTACTTC.

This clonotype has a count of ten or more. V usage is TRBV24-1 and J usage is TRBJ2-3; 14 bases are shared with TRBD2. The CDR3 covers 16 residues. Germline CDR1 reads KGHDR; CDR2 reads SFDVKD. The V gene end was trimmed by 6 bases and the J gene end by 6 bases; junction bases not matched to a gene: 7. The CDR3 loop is CATSPPGLAGVDTQYF. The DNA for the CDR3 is TGTGCCACCAGTCCCCCGGGACTAGCGGGAGTGGATACGCAGTATTTT.